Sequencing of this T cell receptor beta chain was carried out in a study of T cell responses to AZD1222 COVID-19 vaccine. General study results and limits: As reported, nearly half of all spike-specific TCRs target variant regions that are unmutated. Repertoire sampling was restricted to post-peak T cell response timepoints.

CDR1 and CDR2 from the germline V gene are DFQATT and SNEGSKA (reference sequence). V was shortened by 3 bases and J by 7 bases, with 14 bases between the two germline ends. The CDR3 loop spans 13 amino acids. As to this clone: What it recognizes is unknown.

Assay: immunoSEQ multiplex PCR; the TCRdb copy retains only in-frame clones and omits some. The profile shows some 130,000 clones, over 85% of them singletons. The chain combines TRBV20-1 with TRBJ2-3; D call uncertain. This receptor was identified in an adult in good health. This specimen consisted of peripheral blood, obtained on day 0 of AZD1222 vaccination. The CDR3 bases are TGCAGTGCTAGTGAGATTTTTTCGAATACGCAGTATTTT. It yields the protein CSASEIFSNTQYF.